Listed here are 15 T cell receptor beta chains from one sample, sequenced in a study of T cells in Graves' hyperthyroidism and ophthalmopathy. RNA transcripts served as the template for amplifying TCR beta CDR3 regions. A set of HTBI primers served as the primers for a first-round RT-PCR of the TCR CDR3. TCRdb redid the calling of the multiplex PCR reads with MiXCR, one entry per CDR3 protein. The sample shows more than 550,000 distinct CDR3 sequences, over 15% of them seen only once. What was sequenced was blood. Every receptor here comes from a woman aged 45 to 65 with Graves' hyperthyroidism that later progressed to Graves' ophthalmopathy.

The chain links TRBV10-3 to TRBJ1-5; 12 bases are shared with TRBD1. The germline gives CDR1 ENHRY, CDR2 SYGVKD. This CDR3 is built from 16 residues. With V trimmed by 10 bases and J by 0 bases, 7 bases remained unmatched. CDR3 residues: CASRDRGPASNQPQHF. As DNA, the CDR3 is TGTGCCAGCCGGGACAGGGGGCCCGCTAGCAATCAGCCCCAGCATTTT.

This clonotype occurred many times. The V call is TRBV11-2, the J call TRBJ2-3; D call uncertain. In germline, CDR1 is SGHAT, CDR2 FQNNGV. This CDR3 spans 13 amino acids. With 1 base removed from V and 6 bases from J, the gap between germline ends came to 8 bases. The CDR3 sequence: CASSLALPDTQYF. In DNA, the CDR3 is TGTGCCAGCAGCTTAGCTCTGCCGGATACGCAGTATTTT.

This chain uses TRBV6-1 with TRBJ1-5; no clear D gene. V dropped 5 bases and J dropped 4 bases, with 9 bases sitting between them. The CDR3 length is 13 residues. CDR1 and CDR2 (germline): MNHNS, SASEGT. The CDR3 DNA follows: TGTGCCAGCAGTCGACACCGGAATCAGCCCCAGCATTTT. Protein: CASSRHRNQPQHF.

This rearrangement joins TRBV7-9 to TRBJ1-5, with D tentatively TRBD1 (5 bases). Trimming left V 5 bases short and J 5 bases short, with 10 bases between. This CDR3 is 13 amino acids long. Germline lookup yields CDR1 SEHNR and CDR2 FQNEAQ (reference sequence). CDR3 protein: CASSPGPYQPQHF. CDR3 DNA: TGTGCCAGCAGCCCGGGACCATATCAGCCCCAGCATTTT.

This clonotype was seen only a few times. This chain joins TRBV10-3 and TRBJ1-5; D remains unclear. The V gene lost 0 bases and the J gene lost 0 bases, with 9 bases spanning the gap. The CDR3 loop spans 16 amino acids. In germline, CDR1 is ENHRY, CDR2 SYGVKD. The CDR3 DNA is TGTGCCATCAGTGAGTCCTCGATTGATAGCAATCAGCCCCAGCATTTT. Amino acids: CAISESSIDSNQPQHF.

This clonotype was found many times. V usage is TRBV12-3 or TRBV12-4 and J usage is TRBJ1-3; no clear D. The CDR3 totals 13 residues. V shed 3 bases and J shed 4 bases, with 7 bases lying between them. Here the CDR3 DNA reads TGTGCCAGCAGTTTGCTGTCCGGAAACACCATATATTTT. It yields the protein CASSLLSGNTIYF.

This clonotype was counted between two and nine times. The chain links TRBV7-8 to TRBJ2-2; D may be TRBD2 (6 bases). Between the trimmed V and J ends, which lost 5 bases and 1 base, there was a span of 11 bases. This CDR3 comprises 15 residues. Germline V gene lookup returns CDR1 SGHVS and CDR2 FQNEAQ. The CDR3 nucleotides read TGTGCCAGCAGCCATGCGGGGATGAACACCGGGGAGCTGTTTTTT. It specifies CASSHAGMNTGELFF.

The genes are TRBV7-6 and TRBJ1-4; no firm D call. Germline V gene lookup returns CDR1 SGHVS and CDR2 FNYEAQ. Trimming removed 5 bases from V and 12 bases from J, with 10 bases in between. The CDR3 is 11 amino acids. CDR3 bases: TGTGCCAGCAGCCCCTCGAATGAACTGTTTTTT. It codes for CASSPSNELFF.

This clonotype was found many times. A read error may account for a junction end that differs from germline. CDR3 in amino acids: CASSLLGQGGTEAFF. CDR3 bases: TGTGCCAGCAGCTTACTAGGACAGGGGGGCACTGAAGCTTTCTTT. The chain combines TRBV5-1 with TRBJ1-1, with 10 bases aligning to TRBD1. The CDR3 spans 15 residues. Germline CDR1 is SGHRS and CDR2 is YFSETQ.

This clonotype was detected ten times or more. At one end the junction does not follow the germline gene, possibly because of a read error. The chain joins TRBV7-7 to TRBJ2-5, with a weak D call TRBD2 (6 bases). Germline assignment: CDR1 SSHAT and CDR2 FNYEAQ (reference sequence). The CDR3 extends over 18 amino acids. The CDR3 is CASSLEDGGAVSQETQYF. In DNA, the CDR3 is TGTGCTAGCAGCTTAGAGGACGGGGGAGCAGTTTCGCAAGAGACCCAGTACTTC.

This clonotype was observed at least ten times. The CDR3 spells CASSLGLAGVSSYNEQFF. DNA for the CDR3: TGTGCCAGCAGCTTAGGACTAGCGGGGGTTAGCTCCTACAATGAGCAGTTCTTC. The genes are TRBV11-2 and TRBJ2-1; 12 bases match TRBD2. The CDR3 spans 18 residues. Per germline, CDR1 SGHAT and CDR2 FQNNGV. J gave up 0 bases and V 1 base, and 4 bases lay outside the gene matches.

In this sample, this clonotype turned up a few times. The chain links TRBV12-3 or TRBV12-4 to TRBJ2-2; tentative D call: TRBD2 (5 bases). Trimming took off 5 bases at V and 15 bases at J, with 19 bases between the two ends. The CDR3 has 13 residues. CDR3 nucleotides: TGTGCCAGCAGTCCAACCGACACCGAGAGGGTGTTTTTT. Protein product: CASSPTDTERVFF.

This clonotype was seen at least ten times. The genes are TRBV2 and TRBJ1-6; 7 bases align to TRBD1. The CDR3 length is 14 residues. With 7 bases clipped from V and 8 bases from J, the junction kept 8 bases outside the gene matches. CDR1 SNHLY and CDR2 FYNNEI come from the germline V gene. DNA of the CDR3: TGTGCCAGCATTCGGACAGGCCGCGATTCACCCCTCCACTTT. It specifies CASIRTGRDSPLHF.

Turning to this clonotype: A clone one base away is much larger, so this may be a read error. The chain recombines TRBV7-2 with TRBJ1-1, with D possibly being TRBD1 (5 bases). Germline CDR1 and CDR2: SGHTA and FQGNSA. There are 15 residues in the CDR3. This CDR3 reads CASSQRPGVNTGAFF. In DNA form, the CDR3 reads TGTGCCAGCAGCCAAAGGCCGGGGGTGAACACTGGAGCTTTCTTT.

The CDR3 spells CASSPTATSGATDTQYF. Here the CDR3 DNA reads TGTGCCAGCAGTCCTACCGCGACTAGCGGGGCCACAGATACGCAGTATTTT. J is TRBJ2-3 and V is TRBV6-2 or TRBV6-3, with 11 bases identical to TRBD2. With 5 bases clipped from V and 2 bases from J, the junction kept 9 bases outside the gene matches. This CDR3 comprises 17 residues. Germline V gives CDR1 MNHEY, CDR2 SVGEGT.